Here is one TCR beta chain with its context. Its antigen is unidentified. The data are from a study of T cell responses to AZD1222 COVID-19 vaccine. This CDR3 has 16 residues. Germline V gene data show CDR1 as KGHDR and CDR2 as SFDVKD. The ends lost 4 bases at V and 0 bases at J; junction bases unmatched: 5. Study-level findings and limits: Just a handful of people given AZD1222 tested seropositive at baseline. Nearly half of spike-specific TCRs reportedly target unmutated variant regions. Repertoire sampling happened only post peak T cell response.

Clones were sequenced by immunoSEQ multiplex PCR, and TCRdb holds only the in-frame ones, with some missing. The table includes around 130,000 clones, about 86% detected once. V is TRBV24-1 and J is TRBJ2-1; TRBD1 agrees at 7 bases. This sequence originates from an adult in good health. The starting material was peripheral blood, obtained on day 0 of AZD1222 vaccination. CDR3 in DNA: TGTGCCACCAGTGACCCGGGACAGAACTCCTACAATGAGCAGTTCTTC. It codes for CATSDPGQNSYNEQFF.